This T cell receptor (beta chain) was identified in a study of beta chain features in type 1 diabetes (dated by TCRdb to 2016 to 2019). Some background on the complete study: Mean age, gender distribution, total cell number and subset yield were not different between patients and healthy donors. Regulatory and stem cell-like memory subsets were isolated from only 8 patients and 8 healthy donors, whereas naive and central memory subsets came from all 30 or so donors. In the study, TCRB repertoires of sorted circulating CD4+ T cell subsets from recently diagnosed type 1 diabetes patients were compared with those of matched healthy donors. Across all samples, about 110 million sorted cells were examined, and cell number per subset correlated strongly with RNA yield.

The entire amount of isolated RNA was reverse transcribed using the High Capacity cDNA Reverse Transcription Kit, so the sequenced TCRB transcripts were expressed ones. Deep immunoSEQ sequencing was performed on naive, central memory and regulatory T cell samples, with an average of around 3.4 million total reads per sample. Sorted cells were lysed in RLT buffer and RNA was extracted with DNase-treated RNeasy Micro or Mini kits, depending on cell number. To prevent cross-contamination, every cell subset was processed on its own, while patient and healthy donor samples were processed together. The immunoSEQ multiplex PCR was used to amplify TCRB sequences from cDNA, generating 87-bp fragments that spanned the CDR3 region. Amplicons were sequenced on the Illumina HiSeq platform. The study's own analysis went as follows. Synthetic template baselines were used to correct PCR bias computationally, reads within Hamming distance 2 were collapsed together, and singletons that could not be merged were discarded. Reads were aligned to IMGT to assign V, D and J genes, CDR3 length, and insertions or deletions at six rearrangement sites. Within each subset, clonotype counts were normalized to sorted cell number, and only after that were true diversity and Gini coefficients computed with the tcR R package. Repertoire sharing was quantified using the overlap coefficient calculated on TCRB nucleotide sequences. As a proxy for the pre-selection repertoire, out-of-frame TCRB sequences from naive cells were analyzed. Entries here come from immuneACCESS through TCRdb and include only in-frame sequences with V and J called. Some clones fail to appear in such tables; in the studies checked, an unresolved V gene covers under half of the shortfall, and the cause of the remainder is unknown. V, J and clone size are those of that table, while D and trimming were read from the DNA. For this sample the table gives 240,000 or so clones, of which around 65% were detected only once. The ten largest clones capture 0.053% of the sample.

After removal of 6 bases from V and 1 base from J, the junction retains 4 bases not matched to a gene. Sequences MGHRA (CDR1) and YSYEKL (CDR2) are obtained from the germline V gene. Counted from cysteine to phenylalanine, this CDR3 has 15 amino acids. Kept here is only the CDR3 DNA, which spans 45 bases and is read in frame from base 1. With regard to this clone: Its antigen is not yet known. One base away there is no much larger clone; base qualities are not given.

From each donor, a single peripheral blood sample of around 120 mL on average was drawn into heparinised tubes. Naive, central memory, regulatory and stem cell-like memory CD4+ T cells were sorted on a BD FACSAria II using a panel including CD45RO, CCR7, CD25, CD127, CD95 and CD27. A purity above 98% was achieved for all sorted populations. PBMCs were isolated right away by Lymphoprep density gradient centrifugation and were stained directly, without culture. So that batch effects would be minimized, each experiment stained and sorted samples in pairs, pairing one healthy donor with one patient. The paper's findings and limits, for the study overall: Naive, central memory and regulatory TCRB repertoires appeared to be more similar among patients than among healthy donors. Sequencing cDNA rather than genomic DNA could over-represent highly expressing activated cells, although activation and CD3 levels did not differ between groups. PCR might favor shorter templates, but patient and control samples were amplified and corrected together, so any skew would affect both groups equally. Because the HLA sub-analyses included only small numbers of individuals, any influence of HLA type on TCRB rearrangement was left unresolved. A moderate but significant shortening of TCRB CDR3 length was observed in type 1 diabetes patients in all four CD4+ subsets. Patients with type 1 diabetes made fewer insertions and deleted more nucleotides at VDJ recombination sites, implying thymic rearrangement abnormalities.

This sequence originates from a young man in good health. This chain is built from TRBV4-1 and TRBJ2-4, and 9 junctional nucleotides match TRBD1. Sequencing input: naive CD4+ T cells from blood. Per the publication, the cell subset or site label means: true naive CD4+ T cells. The CDR3 in this case is CASRRTGDAKNIQYF. The nucleotide sequence reads TGCGCCAGCAGACGGACAGGGGACGCCAAAAACATTCAGTACTTC.